Sequencing of this TCR beta chain was carried out in a study of OX40 agonist ivuxolimab in advanced cancers. Study-level background: Patients in the trial were receiving intravenous ivuxolimab every 2 weeks, at doses of 0.01 to 10 mg/kg. Of mixed ages from about 23 to 90 and averaging around 60 years, the group was roughly 85% male.

Measured with immunoSEQ multiplex PCR; TCRdb has only the in-frame clones, and not every one. Of 70,000 to 95,000 clones listed, around 87% are singletons. The CDR3 has 13 residues. Trimming removed 4 bases from V and 3 bases from J, with 10 bases in between. The V gene's germline CDR1 is LNHDA and CDR2 SQIVND (reference sequence). Study outcomes and limitations: The authors also found low normalized T-cell clonal expansion in some nonresponders. Averaging showed that CD8+ T cells had more expanded clones than CD4+ did.

As concerns this clone: The antigen is undetermined.

The chain recombines TRBV19 with TRBJ2-7; D possibly corresponds to TRBD2 (5 bases). Here the sequenced sample was CD4+ or CD8+ T cells sorted from blood, taken in a trial of the OX40 agonist ivuxolimab. This sequence originates from an adult with an advanced solid tumor such as melanoma, head and neck, liver or kidney cancer. The CDR3 nucleotides are TGTGCCAGTAGTAGAGGGAAAGGCTACGAGCAGTACTTC. It specifies CASSRGKGYEQYF.